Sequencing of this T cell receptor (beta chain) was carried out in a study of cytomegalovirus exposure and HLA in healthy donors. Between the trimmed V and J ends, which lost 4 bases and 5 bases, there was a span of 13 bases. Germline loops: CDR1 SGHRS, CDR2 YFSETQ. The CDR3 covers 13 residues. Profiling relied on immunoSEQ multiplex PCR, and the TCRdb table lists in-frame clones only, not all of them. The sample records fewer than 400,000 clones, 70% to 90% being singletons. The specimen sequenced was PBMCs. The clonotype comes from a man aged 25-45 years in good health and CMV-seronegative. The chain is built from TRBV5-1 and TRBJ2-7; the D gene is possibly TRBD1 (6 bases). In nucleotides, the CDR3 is TGCGCCAGCAGCCCCCAGGGGTACAACGAGCAGTACTTC. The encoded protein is CASSPQGYNEQYF.